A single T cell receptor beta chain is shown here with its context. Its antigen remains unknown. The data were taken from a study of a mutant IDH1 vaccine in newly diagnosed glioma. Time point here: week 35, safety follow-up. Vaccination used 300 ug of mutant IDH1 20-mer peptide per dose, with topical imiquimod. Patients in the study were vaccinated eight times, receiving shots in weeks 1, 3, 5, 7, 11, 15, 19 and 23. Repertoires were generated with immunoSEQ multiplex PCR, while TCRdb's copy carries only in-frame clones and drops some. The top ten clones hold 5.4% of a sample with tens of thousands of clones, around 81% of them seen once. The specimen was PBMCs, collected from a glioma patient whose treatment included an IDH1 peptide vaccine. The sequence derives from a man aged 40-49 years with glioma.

CDR3 residues: CASSSGTFSTDTQYF. The CDR3 DNA is TGTGCCAGCAGCTCTGGGACATTTAGCACAGATACGCAGTATTTT. The chain links TRBV9 to TRBJ2-3; a possible D gene is TRBD1 (6 bases). CDR1 and CDR2 from the germline V gene are SGDLS and YYNGEE. Trimming left V 4 bases short and J 0 bases short, with 12 bases between. There are 15 residues in the CDR3. Combining the CDR3 with reference TRBV9 and TRBJ2-3 gives the whole variable domain DSGVTQTPKHLITATGQRVTLRCSPRSGDLSVYWYQQSLDQGLQFLIQYYNGEERAKGNILERFSAQQFPDLHSELNLSSLELGDSALYFCASSSGTFSTDTQYFGPGTRLTVL.